This T cell receptor beta chain came from a study of cytomegalovirus exposure and HLA in healthy donors (TCRdb year 2017). General notes on the study: An earlier analysis of about 530 of the donors reported about 260 Gb of sequence data and 95 million to 120 million unique TCR beta sequences obtained from around 180 million T cells. A later genetic analysis used genome-wide SNP genotypes for about three fifths of the 666 donors, treating that subset as a discovery cohort. The study was designed to test whether signatures of past pathogen exposure could be identified by cataloging public T cell receptors. A separate validation cohort of roughly 110 different subjects was used in addition to the 666-subject first cohort. Across some 400 genotyped donors of the cohort, an average of approximately 220,000 unique TCR beta nucleotide sequences per donor were sequenced, and around 19% of those sequences were non-productive. The T cell repertoires of 666 subjects were profiled by immunosequencing and related to cytomegalovirus serostatus. Five DR-DQ haplotypes were treated as single units for association and clustering because of strong linkage in the cohort. Rather than drawing on any new phenotypic data, the later analysis identified candidate immune exposures from TCR beta sequences and the way those sequences occurred across donors. In an earlier analysis of over 550 of the donors, high-throughput TCR beta sequencing was used to judge whether each TCR beta V gene segment behaved as functional or pseudogenic. All discovery cohort repertoires had been generated on a single sequencing platform. Of the 300 to 450 genotyped donors, approximately 80% fell in the genetic ancestry cluster associated with self-reported Caucasian donors. Both class I and class II loci were covered by HLA typing, at four-digit resolution. To predict cytomegalovirus infection status, the study combined high-throughput TCR immunosequencing, statistical association of individual TCRs with disease status, and machine learning. To study patterns of TCR occurrence, a later analysis re-analyzed previously published TCR beta repertoires from several hundred donors and added high-resolution HLA genotyping. Typing coverage differed by locus: A, B, C, DRB1 and DQB1 were typed in about 629-630 donors, DQA1 in 522, DPA1 in around 580, and DPB1 in 400 to 480. Approximately 310 gigabases of sequencing data and tens of millions of unique TCR sequences made up an early release that covered several hundred HLA-typed donors. Alongside the repertoire data, information on donor age, sex, ethnicity and CMV serostatus was compiled.

Overall study results and their limits: In a later analysis, HLA-associated TCR beta chains were found to be more clonally expanded and to have lower generation probabilities than equally common non-associated chains. A few of the identified cytomegalovirus-associated TCR beta chains were confirmed in vitro to be specific for cytomegalovirus antigens. The earlier analysis of approximately 560 of the donors excluded roughly 17 rarely observed V segments, including chromosome 9 orphons, because counts were too low. Roughly uniform sequencing depth across donors was assumed in presence/absence analyses, although this assumption may not hold. In a later analysis, the rate of TCR association differed among HLA loci, with DRB1 alleles having the most associated TCRs and HLA-C alleles having the fewest. A later analysis reported that several top co-occurrence clusters appeared linked to parvovirus B19, influenza, CMV and Epstein-Barr virus. According to the authors, the approach could potentially be generalized to other disease states and immunological phenotypes. According to a later genetic analysis, donors in an Asian-associated ancestry cluster had fewer N-insertions in productive TCRs than the approximately 630-donor mean. A cluster of highly shared sequence variants was judged likely to represent a technical artifact of the sequencing pipeline. Strong co-occurrence of HLA alleles, especially DR and DQ, made assigning TCR associations to individual alleles difficult. A later genetic analysis associated a missense DCLRE1C variant with V-gene and J-gene trimming of TCR beta chains, and an independent cohort replicated the association. Most CMV-associated TCR beta chains appeared to be HLA-restricted in a later analysis, and the HLA associations seemed to be driven largely by CMV exposure. A total of fewer than 200 TCR beta chains were listed by the study as associated with cytomegalovirus. The classifier was reported to diagnose cytomegalovirus status with high specificity and sensitivity in both the original and validation cohorts. Linkage disequilibrium might explain the correlated functional status among segregating V segments, but an unknown experimental factor could not be excluded. This cohort had only TCR beta chains sequenced, and the lack of alpha or paired-chain data limited which features could be detected. In a later analysis, about 17,000 TCR beta sequences were associated with specific HLA alleles at a false discovery rate of 0.05. HLA typing was unavailable for some donors at each locus, so association tests used only the typed subset. In an earlier analysis of about 600 of the donors, most TCR beta V segments appeared in productive rearrangements about 90% or about 30% of the time, broadly matching IMGT annotations. A further reported finding was that TCR beta sequences accurately predicted the HLA-A and HLA-B alleles for most subjects in the first cohort. While some public TCRs were present in many individuals, most TCR sequences turned up only very rarely across donors. Immune exposure information for the cohort was limited to CMV serostatus.

On this clone itself: Its antigen target is currently unknown. No much larger clone exists at a distance of one base, and base qualities are not known.

Library preparation used the immunoSEQ multiplex PCR assay. For the multiplex PCR, a mixture combining 60 forward primers for TCR Vbeta segments and 13 reverse primers for TCR Jbeta segments was used. The CDR3 region of rearranged TCR beta genes was amplified from genomic DNA by a multiplex PCR assay. The amplified TCR beta libraries were sequenced on the Illumina HiSeq System as 87-base-pair reads. As for the authors' bioinformatics: A later analysis counted approximately 84 million unique TCR beta chains across the 650 to 700 repertoires, and some 11 million of these chains were shared by at least two donors. A nearest-neighbor algorithm error-corrected the raw reads and collapsed the reads into unique sequences, merging closely related sequences to remove PCR and sequencing errors. Alignment of CDR3 sequences to IMGT reference sequences was used to assign V, D and J gene segments. For a sequence to be retained, at least a six-nucleotide match to both a V gene segment and a J gene segment was required. A rearrangement counted as productive if the CDR3 had no stop codons and remained in frame with V and J, and every other rearrangement counted as non-productive. CDR3 was defined according to IMGT convention as the region running from the second conserved V-encoded cysteine to the conserved J-encoded phenylalanine. Sequences without an unambiguous match to a single V gene segment were excluded from the earlier analysis of about 640 of the donors. In an earlier analysis of several hundred of the donors, a V segment was called functional when productive rearrangements were above 56.7%, and segregating when the standard deviation between donors exceeded 5%. A statistical classification framework was built to diagnose cytomegalovirus status from the catalog of TCR beta chain sequences. In a later analysis, TCR nucleotide sequences were compared against IMGT/GENE-DB human TR gene sequences so that V and J genes could be assigned. Using the TCRdist pipeline, a later analysis assigned CDR3 sequences along with most-parsimonious VDJ recombination scenarios. In a later analysis, each TCR beta chain was defined by its CDR3 amino acid sequence together with its V-gene family, and reads without a unique V-gene family were excluded. A later analysis removed 592 highly shared, low-generation-probability nucleotide sequences to deal with suspected cross-contamination and a sequencing artifact. For each public chain, a later analysis derived a clonal expansion index from normalized ranks of inferred template counts within each repertoire. Generation probabilities in a later analysis came from a VDJ recombination model fitted to out-of-frame rearrangements, and those results were checked against IGoR. In a later analysis, TCR-TCR, TCR-HLA and TCR-CMV co-occurrence was scored with hypergeometric tests, and a repertoire-size bias correction was applied to TCR pairs. A later analysis estimated false discovery rates by permuting HLA or CMV assignments 20 times. A later analysis grouped co-occurring TCRs with DBSCAN, adding TCRdist sequence similarity when clustering within HLA-allele-positive subsets. Co-occurrence clustering excluded repertoires with fewer than 30,000 or more than 120,000 public chains, plus five with anomalous nucleotide sharing. Sourced from immuneACCESS, this table was stored by TCRdb with only in-frame sequences that have V and J called. A share of the clones is absent; for the studies checked, an unresolved V gene accounts for under half, and the remainder has no known explanation. For V, J and clone size, that table is used; D and trimming come from the DNA. The sample table contains about 130,000 clones; only one count was recorded for around 78% of them. Jointly, the top ten make up about 1.8% of the sample.

In total, roughly 670 healthy bone marrow donors made up the cohort. All cohort members were sampled while nominally healthy, although unrecorded immune exposures were likely present. The donor tested CMV seronegative, placing the donor among the roughly 400 seronegative members of the cohort. Every donor gave a peripheral blood sample, and the peripheral blood mononuclear cells from that sample were used for TCR beta sequencing. The Qiagen DNeasy Blood Extraction Kit was used to extract genomic DNA from the blood cell samples. The origin of this receptor is a woman in her forties in good health and CMV-seronegative. Sequencing was done on a sample of PBMCs.

The CDR3 region reads CASSESGYPSGNEQFF. The DNA is as follows: TGTGCCAGCAGTGAAAGTGGCTACCCGTCGGGGAATGAGCAGTTCTTC. Rearrangement joined TRBV2 to TRBJ2-1, and possibly TRBD2, on 5 matching bases. The CDR3, from cysteine to phenylalanine, totals 16 residues. Only CDR3 DNA remains: 48 bases, in frame from the first base. The germline V gene sets CDR1 to SNHLY and CDR2 to FYNNEI. V is reduced by 2 bases and J by 7 bases, leaving a spacing of 18 bases between them.